This T cell receptor beta chain was observed in a study of molecular identifiers for immune sequencing clone quantification. In the study overall: Replicate experiments took RNA from 20,000 or 100,000 naive CD8 cells, divided it five ways and sequenced four.

Bulk TCR libraries were made with methods that had been previously described and with listed TCR primers. TCRdb independently ran MiXCR on the PCR reads; one entry per CDR3 protein. The repertoire holds about 500,000 distinct CDR3 sequences, with 25% as singletons. Sorted cells numbering about 20,000 to 1,100,000, with 10%, 30% or 50% RNA, yielded the naive CD8 libraries. Using a CD8+CD4-CCR7+CD45RA+ phenotype, naive CD8 T cells were sorted. There are 16 residues in the CDR3. V lost 1 base to trimming and J lost 6 bases, with 15 bases between them. Looked up from germline, CDR1 is PRHDT and CDR2 is FYEKMQ (reference sequence).

The genes are TRBV13 and TRBJ2-2; D may be TRBD1 (6 bases). Sequencing used naive CD8+ T cells from blood, with Jurkat cell RNA spiked in. Described subset: FACS-sorted CD8+CD4-CCR7+CD45RA+ naive T cells. The TCR was taken from a human donor in good health. Some libraries in this study had Jurkat cell RNA spiked in. CDR3 sequence (DNA): TGTGCCAGCAGCTTAGTCGGGACAACCGCCCCCGGGGAGCTGTTTTTT. Translated, it gives CASSLVGTTAPGELFF.